This passage covers 17 T cell receptor beta chains from one sample sequenced in a study of T-cell reconstitution after alpha-beta-depleted transplantation in children. The library targeted TCRbeta and was prepared with unique molecular identifiers. TCRdb reprocessed the PCR reads with MiXCR, giving one entry per CDR3 protein. Found here are approximately 190,000 distinct CDR3 sequences, approximately 6.8% of them singletons; the top ten hold approximately 4.1%. Here the sequenced sample was PBMCs, taken before TCRalphabeta/CD19-depleted stem cell transplant. These receptors came from a girl under three years old with combined immunodeficiency, due to receive a stem cell transplant.

This clonotype was counted ten times or more. The genes are TRBV20-1 and TRBJ2-1; D gene ambiguous. Per the germline V gene, CDR1 is DFQATT and CDR2 is SNEGSKA (reference sequence). Trimming cost V 5 bases and J 3 bases, with 11 bases left between them. The CDR3 contains 13 residues. This CDR3 is CSAPGVDYNEQFF. The CDR3 coding sequence is TGCAGTGCTCCCGGAGTCGACTACAATGAGCAGTTCTTC.

This clonotype showed up many times. The gene calls are TRBV5-1 and TRBJ1-1, with TRBD1 matching over 7 bases. V shed 4 bases and J 8 bases; nucleotides not matched to a gene: 14. CDR1 and CDR2 from the germline V gene are SGHRS and YFSETQ. The CDR3 totals 15 residues. Here the CDR3 reads CASSRAKTGRQEAFF. CDR3 bases: TGCGCCAGCAGCCGAGCAAAGACAGGGCGTCAGGAAGCTTTCTTT. Using reference TRBV5-1 and TRBJ1-1 for the parts outside the CDR3, the full variable domain is KAGVTQTPRYLIKTRGQQVTLSCSPISGHRSVSWYQQTPGQGLQFLFEYFSETQRNKGNFPGRFSGRQFSNSRSEMNVSTLELGDSALYLCASSRAKTGRQEAFFGQGTRLTVV.

This clonotype was found many times. This chain uses TRBV4-3 with TRBJ2-3, with 8 bases lining up with TRBD2. The V gene end was trimmed by 1 base and the J gene end by 3 bases; junction bases not matched to a gene: 6. Germline values: CDR1 LGHNA, CDR2 YSLEER. CDR3 length equals 16 residues. CDR3 region: CASSQGGGLTTDTQYF. The CDR3 DNA reads TGCGCCAGCAGCCAAGGCGGGGGGCTTACTACAGATACGCAGTATTTT.

This clonotype has a count of ten or more. The CDR3 protein is CASSSTDTNEQFF. The DNA of the CDR3 is TGTGCCAGCAGTTCGACGGACACAAATGAGCAGTTCTTC. The chain joins TRBV12-3 or TRBV12-4 to TRBJ2-1; D is perhaps TRBD1 (5 bases). CDR3 length: 13 amino acids. Trimming cost V 4 bases and J 7 bases, with 11 bases left between them.

This clonotype has more than one count but fewer than ten. This sequence joins TRBV7-2 and TRBJ2-7, with D unclear. Germline assignment: CDR1 SGHTA and CDR2 FQGNSA. V was shortened by 3 bases and J by 2 bases, with 11 bases between the two germline ends. The CDR3 contains 14 residues. CDR3 coding DNA: TGTGCCAGCAGCTTCGGACCTCCACCCTACGAGCAGTACTTC. The encoded protein is CASSFGPPPYEQYF.

This clonotype was recorded at least ten times. The chain links TRBV3-1 to TRBJ2-5; D unresolved. Germline loops: CDR1 LGHDT, CDR2 YNNKEL (reference sequence). V gave up 3 bases and J gave up 2 bases, with 13 bases separating them. The CDR3 is 15 residues long. In nucleotides, the CDR3 is TGTGCCAGCAGCCACCAACGATCCCTTCAAGAGACCCAGTACTTC. Residues: CASSHQRSLQETQYF.

This clonotype has at least ten counts. The gene calls are TRBV7-9 and TRBJ2-1; D gene uncertain. This CDR3 is built from 14 residues. Looked up from germline, CDR1 is SEHNR and CDR2 is FQNEAQ (reference sequence). V gave up 4 bases and J gave up 8 bases, with 15 bases separating them. Here the CDR3 reads CASSWPYRADEQFF. CDR3 bases: TGTGCCAGCAGCTGGCCGTATCGGGCAGATGAGCAGTTCTTC.

This clonotype was seen ten or more times. V and J are TRBV10-3 and TRBJ2-1; 8 positions match TRBD1. Germline assignment: CDR1 ENHRY and CDR2 SYGVKD. J was trimmed by 8 bases and V by 3 bases; bases with no gene match: 15. This CDR3 is 17 amino acids long. The CDR3 loop reads CAISDLWTGSSRDEQFF. CDR3 in DNA: TGTGCCATCAGTGACCTCTGGACAGGGAGCTCTCGGGATGAGCAGTTCTTC.

This clonotype was detected ten times or more. The chain uses TRBV5-6 and TRBJ2-1; 8 bases fit TRBD1. Germline V lookup: CDR1 SGHDT, CDR2 YYEEEE. The ends lost 5 bases at V and 2 bases at J; junction bases unmatched: 6. This CDR3 spans 15 amino acids. Written as DNA, the CDR3 is TGTGCCAGCAGATACAGGGGGATCACCTACAATGAGCAGTTCTTC. It encodes CASRYRGITYNEQFF.

Only a few counts were recorded for this clonotype. The rearrangement uses TRBV4-1 and TRBJ2-1, with D unclear. V was shortened by 6 bases and J by 5 bases, with 11 bases between the two germline ends. The CDR3 covers 13 residues. The germline CDR1 and CDR2 sequences are MGHRA and YSYEKL. The CDR3: CASRGPRNNEQFF. In DNA, the CDR3 is TGCGCCAGCAGGGGCCCAAGGAACAATGAGCAGTTCTTC.

The genes are TRBV6-2 or TRBV6-3 and TRBJ2-7; D might be TRBD2 (5 bases). Germline CDR1 and CDR2: MNHEY and SVGEGT. With 8 bases removed from V and 2 bases from J, the gap between germline ends came to 19 bases. CDR3 length: 15 amino acids. The CDR3 loop is CASGELIGGTYEQYF. CDR3 bases: TGTGCCAGCGGAGAACTAATCGGAGGAACCTACGAGCAGTACTTC.

The table lists this clonotype with many counts. The V call is TRBV15, the J call TRBJ2-3; D is uncertain. V dropped 0 bases and J dropped 3 bases, with 4 bases sitting between them. The CDR3 totals 13 residues. Looked up from germline, CDR1 is LNHNV and CDR2 is YYDKDF (reference sequence). This CDR3 is CATSRDPTDTQYF. CDR3 nucleotide sequence: TGTGCCACCAGCAGAGATCCGACAGATACGCAGTATTTT.

The sample holds many counts of this clonotype. The chain is built from TRBV7-9 and TRBJ2-3, with TRBD2 matching over 7 bases. Germline CDR1 SEHNR, CDR2 FQNEAQ (reference sequence). The CDR3 sequence is 14 residues long. After removal of 7 bases from V and 6 bases from J, the junction contained 10 bases not matched to a gene. The CDR3 protein is CASNPRTSSDTQYF. CDR3 DNA sequence: TGTGCCAGCAACCCACGGACTAGTTCGGATACGCAGTATTTT.

This chain connects TRBV2 to TRBJ2-1; TRBD1 or TRBD2 may be the D gene (5 bases each). The germline V and J ends were trimmed by 2 bases and 6 bases, with 14 bases remaining between them. Germline V lookup: CDR1 SNHLY, CDR2 FYNNEI. The CDR3 loop spans 15 amino acids. CDR3 sequence: CASSEWGSTGNEQFF. For the CDR3, the DNA is TGTGCCAGCAGTGAATGGGGGTCAACCGGCAATGAGCAGTTCTTC.

This clonotype was observed at least ten times. The chain carries TRBV4-2 and TRBJ2-2, with 12 nucleotides matching TRBD2. This CDR3 has 16 amino acids. The germline V gene encodes CDR1 LGHNA and CDR2 YNFKEQ. The ends lost 4 bases at V and 6 bases at J; junction bases unmatched: 6. The CDR3 region is CASSPASGGAPGELFF. Written as DNA, the CDR3 is TGTGCCAGCAGCCCAGCTAGCGGGGGGGCCCCCGGGGAGCTGTTTTTT.

The CDR3 sequence is CASSEDRGNTEAFF. For the CDR3, the DNA is TGTGCCAGCAGTGAAGACCGAGGCAACACTGAAGCTTTCTTT. The chain joins TRBV2 to TRBJ1-1; the D is unclear. Deletions cut 1 base from V and 2 bases from J, with 8 bases between. CDR3 length: 14 amino acids. Germline CDR1 is SNHLY and CDR2 is FYNNEI.

This clonotype was recorded at least ten times. This chain uses TRBV7-2 with TRBJ2-2; no reliable D call. The CDR3 has 13 residues. V lost 4 bases and J lost 4, with 7 bases in between. The germline V gene encodes CDR1 SGHTA and CDR2 FQGNSA. In DNA form, the CDR3 reads TGTGCCAGCAGCTCGATTTTCACCGGGGAGCTGTTTTTT. Translation: CASSSIFTGELFF.